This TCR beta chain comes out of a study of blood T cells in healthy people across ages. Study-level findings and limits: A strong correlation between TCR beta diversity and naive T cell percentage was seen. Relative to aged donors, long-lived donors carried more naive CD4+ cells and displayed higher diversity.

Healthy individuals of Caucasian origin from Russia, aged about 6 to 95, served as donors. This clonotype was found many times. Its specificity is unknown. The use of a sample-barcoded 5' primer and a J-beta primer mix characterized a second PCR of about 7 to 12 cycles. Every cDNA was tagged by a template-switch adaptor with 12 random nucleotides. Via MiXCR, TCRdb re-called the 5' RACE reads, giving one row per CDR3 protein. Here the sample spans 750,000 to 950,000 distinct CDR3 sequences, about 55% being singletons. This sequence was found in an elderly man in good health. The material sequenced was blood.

CDR3 region: CASSPEKGGLREQYF. CDR3 nucleotides: TGTGCCAGCAGCCCCGAGAAGGGGGGACTACGCGAGCAGTACTTC. The chain couples TRBV7-3 to TRBJ2-7, with D possibly TRBD2 on 7 matching bases. The V end was cut by 5 bases, the J end by 6 bases, with 20 bases between. This CDR3 is built from 15 residues. Germline V gives CDR1 SGHTA, CDR2 FQGTGA.